Below, 32 T cell receptor beta chains from the same sample are listed, as sequenced in a study of cytotoxic CD8 clonotypes in ibrutinib-treated CLL. Method: immunoSEQ multiplex PCR; TCRdb's copy keeps in-frame clones and lacks some. The sample holds around 200,000 clones; 75% to 80% are singletons and the top ten take about an eighth. The starting material was PBMCs, obtained after 12 months of ibrutinib treatment. The receptors were sampled from a human donor with chronic lymphocytic leukemia.

The V and J genes are TRBV29-1 and TRBJ2-1, with TRBD1 identical over 9 bases. The CDR3 runs 16 residues. CDR1 is SQVTM and CDR2 is ANQGSEA in the germline V gene. With V trimmed by 5 bases and J by 0 bases, 8 bases remained unmatched. The CDR3 protein is CSVHNRGRGSYNEQFF. The DNA of the CDR3 is TGCAGCGTTCATAACAGGGGGCGAGGCTCCTACAATGAGCAGTTCTTC.

V usage is TRBV4-1 and J usage is TRBJ2-7; a weak D match, TRBD1 (8 bases). Looked up from germline, CDR1 is MGHRA and CDR2 is YSYEKL. Between the trimmed V and J ends, which lost 4 bases and 3 bases, there was a span of 19 bases. This CDR3 is 16 amino acids long. CDR3 residues: CASSRGPTGEGYEQYF. The CDR3 region has the DNA TGCGCCAGCAGCCGGGGTCCGACAGGGGAGGGCTACGAGCAGTACTTC.

This chain links TRBV5-1 with TRBJ2-1, with D possibly being TRBD2 (5 bases). Trimming removed 7 bases from V and 3 bases from J, with 8 bases in between. Germline V gene data show CDR1 as SGHRS and CDR2 as YFSETQ. The CDR3 consists of 12 residues. This CDR3 is CASGESYNEQFF. CDR3 bases: TGCGCCAGCGGGGAGAGCTACAATGAGCAGTTCTTC.

The chain uses TRBV6-1 and TRBJ2-2; 9 nucleotides line up with TRBD1. CDR1 is MNHNS and CDR2 is SASEGT in the germline V gene. Germline trimming cut 8 bases from V and 3 bases from J; bases unmatched to any gene: 7. The CDR3 is made up of 15 amino acids. CDR3 DNA sequence: TGTGCCAGCCCCGAGGACAGGGGTTACACCGGGGAGCTGTTTTTT. Amino acids: CASPEDRGYTGELFF.

The chain uses TRBV7-8 and TRBJ2-5; 10 nucleotides match TRBD1. The V gene end was trimmed by 6 bases and the J gene end by 5 bases; junction bases not matched to a gene: 12. The CDR3 contains 16 residues. Germline loops: CDR1 SGHVS, CDR2 FQNEAQ. DNA of the CDR3: TGTGCCAGCAGGGTCTATGGGACAGGGGAGGGGGAGACCCAGTACTTC. It yields the protein CASRVYGTGEGETQYF.

This chain uses TRBV6-1 with TRBJ1-1, with D unresolved. The CDR3 consists of 12 residues. CDR1 is MNHNS, CDR2 SASEGT, per germline. Trimming took 1 base from V and 14 from J, leaving 14 bases between them. The CDR3 DNA follows: TGTGCCAGCAGTGAAGATGGGTTGGTGGTCTTCTTT. Translating it yields CASSEDGLVVFF.

This clone came up once. The chain carries TRBV2 and TRBJ2-4; D is uncertain. Germline loops: CDR1 SNHLY, CDR2 FYNNEI. The CDR3 totals 13 residues. V dropped 9 bases and J dropped 0 bases, with 9 bases sitting between them. CDR3 region: CASWVLAKNIQYF. The CDR3 DNA sequence: TGTGCCAGTTGGGTCCTAGCCAAAAACATTCAGTACTTC.

This clone appeared once. CDR3 region: CASSPFKGAEGTDTQYF. The CDR3 DNA reads as TGTGCCAGTAGTCCCTTCAAAGGAGCGGAGGGCACAGATACGCAGTATTTT. This chain links TRBV19 with TRBJ2-3, with D possibly matching TRBD2 (5 bases). V was shortened by 5 bases and J by 1 base, with 19 bases between the two germline ends. Germline V gives CDR1 LNHDA, CDR2 SQIVND (reference sequence). The CDR3 runs to 17 residues.

The rearrangement uses TRBV5-1 and TRBJ2-7, with TRBD2 identical over 11 bases. CDR1 and CDR2 from the germline V gene are SGHRS and YFSETQ. There are 16 residues in the CDR3. The ends lost 2 bases at V and 4 bases at J; junction bases unmatched: 8. The CDR3 reads CASSLSVIAGGYEQYF. Here the CDR3 DNA reads TGCGCCAGCAGCTTATCAGTGATAGCGGGAGGGTACGAGCAGTACTTC.

The chain links TRBV7-2 to TRBJ1-5; D is unclear. Germline values: CDR1 SGHTA, CDR2 FQGNSA. The CDR3 consists of 13 residues. Trimming pared 1 base from V and 6 bases from J, leaving 7 bases between. The CDR3 region has the DNA TGTGCCAGCAGCTTAGGGGCGACTCAGCCCCAGCATTTT. This gives the protein CASSLGATQPQHF.

The rearrangement joins TRBV2 to TRBJ2-2; 7 nucleotides match TRBD2. The V segment lost 7 bases and the J segment 2 bases; nucleotides outside the gene matches: 13. Germline CDR1 and CDR2: SNHLY and FYNNEI. CDR3 length: 17 residues. The CDR3 nucleotides read TGTGCCAGCACCCAGACTAGCAACTTAAAAAACACCGGGGAGCTGTTTTTT. Its protein product is CASTQTSNLKNTGELFF.

Only a few counts were recorded for this clone. CDR3 in DNA: TGTGCCACTAGCGGGGACAGGCGAGTCTATGAGCAGTTCTTC. Its protein product is CATSGDRRVYEQFF. The rearrangement links TRBV15 to TRBJ2-1; D possibly matches TRBD1 or TRBD2 (8 bases each). There are 14 residues in the CDR3. The V gene lost 9 bases and the J gene lost 8 bases, with 20 bases spanning the gap. The V gene's germline CDR1 is LNHNV and CDR2 YYDKDF (reference sequence). The entire variable domain, with the rest obtained from reference TRBV15 and TRBJ2-1, is as follows: DAMVIQNPRYQVTQFGKPVTLSCSQTLNHNVMYWYQQKSSQAPKLLFHYYDKDFNNEADTPDNFQSRRPNTSFCFLDIRSPGLGDTAMYLCATSGDRRVYEQFFGPGTRLTVL.

A single count supports this clone. The chain carries TRBV5-6 and TRBJ1-5; 9 bases align to TRBD1. The CDR3 has 13 amino acids. CDR1 is SGHDT, CDR2 YYEEEE, per germline. J was trimmed by 9 bases and V by 4 bases; bases with no gene match: 5. In nucleotides, the CDR3 is TGTGCCAGCAGCACGGACAGGGGAGGGCCCCAGCATTTT. Protein product: CASSTDRGGPQHF.

Regarding this clone: The sample has other DNA sequences that encode this CDR3 too. This chain uses TRBV5-4 with TRBJ2-1; 9 nucleotides match TRBD2. J gave up 4 bases and V 0 bases, and 2 bases lay outside the gene matches. The germline V gene encodes CDR1 SGHNT and CDR2 YYREEE (reference sequence). The CDR3 is 15 amino acids. CDR3 amino acids: CASSLGLADYNEQFF. The CDR3 DNA sequence: TGTGCCAGCAGCTTGGGACTAGCGGATTACAATGAGCAGTTCTTC.

This clone was recorded a few times. The chain combines TRBV14 with TRBJ1-2; D call uncertain. Germline CDR1 and CDR2: SGHDN and FVKESK. The CDR3 extends over 12 amino acids. V shed 6 bases and J shed 8 bases, with 13 bases lying between them. The CDR3, as DNA: TGTGCCAGCAGTGAGGGCTATCGGGGCTACACCTTC. Translated: CASSEGYRGYTF.

V is TRBV7-9 and J is TRBJ2-5; 8 bases align to TRBD2. V lost 1 base, J lost 5 bases, and 6 bases stayed unmatched. The germline gives CDR1 SEHNR, CDR2 FQNEAQ (reference sequence). The length of the CDR3 is 15 residues. CDR3 DNA sequence: TGTGCCAGCAGCTTAGTCTTGAGCGGGAGTGAGACCCAGTACTTC. It codes for CASSLVLSGSETQYF.

J is TRBJ2-7 and V is TRBV6-5; D is unclear. The germline V and J ends were trimmed by 2 bases and 8 bases, with 7 bases remaining between them. The CDR3 is 11 amino acids. Germline V gene sequence: CDR1 MNHEY, CDR2 SVGAGI. Here the CDR3 reads CASSYRTQQYF. Here the CDR3 DNA reads TGTGCCAGCAGTTACCGGACGCAGCAGTACTTC.

The chain employs TRBV11-3 and TRBJ1-1; TRBD1 is a possible D gene (5 bases). This CDR3 is 13 amino acids long. Germline assignment: CDR1 SGHNT and CDR2 YENEEA. V was cut by 3 bases and J by 1 base, with 6 bases left in between. CDR3 DNA: TGTGCCAGCAGCTTGGGGGAGAACACTGAAGCTTTCTTT. It encodes CASSLGENTEAFF. Full variable domain (remainder filled in from reference TRBV11-3 and TRBJ1-1): EAGVVQSPRYKIIEKKQPVAFWCNPISGHNTLYWYLQNLGQGPELLIRYENEEAVDDSQLPKDRFSAERLKGVDSTLKIQPAELGDSAVYLCASSLGENTEAFFGQGTRLTVV.

This clone was recorded only once. The genes are TRBV5-6 and TRBJ2-5; D ambiguous. The CDR3 extends over 14 amino acids. The germline CDR1 and CDR2 sequences are SGHDT and YYEEEE. V was clipped by 2 bases and J by 4 bases, with 12 bases between them. The DNA of the CDR3 is TGTGCCAGCAGCTTTGGGCCGCTGGGAGAGACCCAGTACTTC. It yields the protein CASSFGPLGETQYF. The full variable domain, in which reference TRBV5-6 and TRBJ2-5 provide the parts outside the CDR3, is DAGVTQSPTHLIKTRGQQVTLRCSPKSGHDTVSWYQQALGQGPQFIFQYYEEEERQRGNFPDRFSGHQFPNYSSELNVNALLLGDSALYLCASSFGPLGETQYFGPGTRLLVL.

The chain recombines TRBV11-2 with TRBJ1-1, with unresolved D. The CDR3 has 14 amino acids. The germline gives CDR1 SGHAT, CDR2 FQNNGV. The V end lost 2 bases, the J end lost 1 base, and 8 bases lay between the germline ends. CDR3 coding DNA: TGTGCCAGCAGCTTAAATAGGGCGAACACTGAAGCTTTCTTT. Translation gives CASSLNRANTEAFF.

The rearrangement uses TRBV9 and TRBJ2-7, with D unresolved. The CDR3 has 14 amino acids. Per the germline V gene, CDR1 is SGDLS and CDR2 is YYNGEE. Between the trimmed V and J ends, which lost 0 bases and 6 bases, there was a span of 13 bases. CDR3 in amino acids: CASSVATGFREQYF. The CDR3 DNA is TGTGCCAGCAGCGTAGCTACGGGTTTTCGCGAGCAGTACTTC.

CDR3 sequence (DNA): TGTGCCAGCAGTTCACCCCCCCGGGGCAGCGAGCAGTACTTC. Its translation: CASSSPPRGSEQYF. V usage is TRBV27 and J usage is TRBJ2-7; the D gene could be TRBD1 or TRBD2 (5 bases each). V lost 4 bases, J lost 6 bases, and 16 bases lay in between. Per the germline V gene, CDR1 is MNHEY and CDR2 is SMNVEV (reference sequence). The CDR3 runs to 14 residues.

This chain uses TRBV7-9 with TRBJ2-3, with 9 bases that match TRBD2. The CDR3 spans 13 residues. V shed 2 bases, J shed 7 bases, and the junction held 1 base outside the gene matches. The V gene's germline CDR1 is SEHNR and CDR2 FQNEAQ (reference sequence). CDR3 nucleotide sequence: TGTGCCAGCAGCTTACTAGCGGGATATACGCAGTATTTT. It specifies CASSLLAGYTQYF.

The chain employs TRBV5-1 and TRBJ2-1; D is possibly TRBD2 (5 bases). The CDR3 loop spans 16 amino acids. The germline V gene encodes CDR1 SGHRS and CDR2 YFSETQ. V lost 4 bases to trimming and J lost 4 bases, with 18 bases between them. The chain's CDR3 is CASSPELGGPYNEQFF. CDR3 sequence (DNA): TGCGCCAGCAGCCCGGAGTTAGGAGGCCCTTACAATGAGCAGTTCTTC.

The genes are TRBV9 and TRBJ2-1; 9 bases are a match to TRBD1. CDR1 is SGDLS and CDR2 is YYNGEE in the germline V gene. V lost 6 bases to trimming and J lost 0 bases; unmatched junction nucleotides: 4. This CDR3 contains 15 residues. The CDR3 sequence is CASTLGQGSYNEQFF. CDR3 coding DNA: TGTGCCAGCACCCTGGGACAGGGCTCCTACAATGAGCAGTTCTTC.

V usage is TRBV6-1 and J usage is TRBJ1-3; D is ambiguous. The CDR3 covers 16 residues. V was trimmed by 2 bases and J by 4 bases, leaving 15 bases between them. Germline V gene lookup returns CDR1 MNHNS and CDR2 SASEGT. This CDR3 is CASSEFETSGGNTIYF. The CDR3 DNA reads as TGTGCCAGCAGTGAATTCGAGACCTCTGGGGGAAACACCATATATTTT.

The chain combines TRBV5-1 with TRBJ1-4; D is unresolved. The CDR3 has 15 amino acids. V was pared by 4 bases and J by 3 bases, with 13 bases between. From germline, CDR1 is SGHRS and CDR2 YFSETQ. The CDR3 region is CASSEYPDPNEKLFF. The CDR3 nucleotides read TGCGCCAGCAGCGAATACCCAGATCCTAATGAAAAACTGTTTTTT.

The chain combines TRBV4-2 with TRBJ2-1, with D possibly TRBD2 on 6 matching bases. CDR3 length: 16 residues. Germline CDR1 is LGHNA and CDR2 is YNFKEQ. Trimming pared 4 bases from V and 4 bases from J, leaving 17 bases between. The CDR3 DNA reads as TGTGCCAGCAGCCGGGAGCCGGGGACTGTATACAATGAGCAGTTCTTC. Its protein product is CASSREPGTVYNEQFF.

In this sample, this clone turned up many times. This chain connects TRBV28 to TRBJ1-6; no clear D gene. The CDR3 totals 16 residues. The germline V gene encodes CDR1 MDHEN and CDR2 SYDVKM. Trimming left V 5 bases short and J 7 bases short, with 18 bases between. The CDR3 region is CASSPAADGANSPLHF. The CDR3 DNA is TGTGCCAGCAGTCCCGCCGCCGACGGAGCCAATTCACCCCTCCACTTT.

The genes are TRBV6-5 and TRBJ2-3; D might be TRBD1 (5 bases). The CDR3 runs 16 residues. CDR1 is MNHEY, CDR2 SVGAGI, per germline. Trimming pared 0 bases from V and 0 bases from J, leaving 10 bases between. In DNA form, the CDR3 reads TGTGCCAGCAGTTACTCGGGGCCAATAAGCACAGATACGCAGTATTTT. It specifies CASSYSGPISTDTQYF.

This clone has a handful of counts. The chain uses TRBV4-1 and TRBJ1-2, with 8 positions matching TRBD1. The CDR3 consists of 15 residues. Germline trimming cut 6 bases from V and 4 bases from J; bases unmatched to any gene: 10. Germline CDR1 MGHRA, CDR2 YSYEKL. The CDR3 region is CASRTHRGSVYGYTF. The CDR3 DNA follows: TGCGCCAGCAGAACTCACAGGGGGTCAGTCTATGGCTACACCTTC.

The chain joins TRBV27 to TRBJ2-5; D possibly corresponds to TRBD2 (7 bases). V gave up 6 bases and J gave up 5 bases, with 16 bases separating them. Germline V lookup: CDR1 MNHEY, CDR2 SMNVEV (reference sequence). This CDR3 has 14 residues. The CDR3 nucleotides are TGTGCCAGCAGCCTTTTAGGGGGAGGGGAGACCCAGTACTTC. It specifies CASSLLGGGETQYF.